Included here is one TCR beta chain sequence, with context. No antigen is known for it. The data belong to a study of cytomegalovirus exposure and HLA in healthy donors. Overall study findings and caveats: Despite most TCR sequences being rare, some public TCRs occurred in many donors. The CMV antigen specificity of three CMV-associated chains was confirmed through in vitro analysis. About 87% or about 30% of the time was how often most TCR beta V segments were productive, according to an earlier analysis. Most likely, a cluster of highly shared sequence variants arose as a sequencing artifact.

Per the germline V gene, CDR1 is SQVTM and CDR2 is ANQGSEA. The CDR3 extends over 12 amino acids. Trimming pared 4 bases from V and 4 bases from J, leaving 11 bases between. Primers included in the PCR were 60 Vbeta and 13 Jbeta primers. Clones were sequenced by immunoSEQ multiplex PCR, and TCRdb holds only the in-frame ones, with some missing. The table includes 100,000 to 120,000 clones, over 60% detected once. The sequencing input was PBMCs. The chain has TRBV29-1 and TRBJ2-7, with D unresolved. This sequence was found in a woman aged 25 to 39 in good health and CMV-seronegative. The CDR3 sequence is CSVGSVFYEQYF. The CDR3 region has the DNA TGCAGCGTTGGGAGTGTTTTTTACGAGCAGTACTTC.